These 11 T cell receptor beta chains were all obtained from the same sample, sequenced in a study of human T cells and chemical hapten exposure. Noted time point: patch test 2, 6 weeks after DPC sensitization. Sample treatment: therapeutic diphenylcyclopropenone sensitization with weekly scalp DPC. MiXCR, applied by TCRdb to the RACE reads, yields one record per CDR3 protein. The sample records tens of thousands of distinct CDR3 sequences, more than 9.5% being singletons. Sequencing used whole blood, obtained in connection with sensitization to the hapten diphenylcyclopropenone (DPC). All receptors derive from a man aged 40-49 years with alopecia areata. Some clones in this sample may be carry-over from other donors' samples.

This clonotype occurred a few times. The chain has TRBV20-1 and TRBJ1-2; no clear D gene. V was clipped by 1 base and J by 4 bases, with 7 bases between them. The germline gives CDR1 DFQATT, CDR2 SNEGSKA (reference sequence). The CDR3 is 12 amino acids. DNA for the CDR3: TGCAGTGCTAGAGCCTCTTCCTATGGCTACACCTTC. It yields the protein CSARASSYGYTF.

Only a few counts were recorded for this clonotype. The CDR3 loop reads CASRVSSGANVLTF. The CDR3 DNA is TGCGCCAGCAGGGTGAGCTCTGGGGCCAACGTCCTGACTTTC. The chain has TRBV5-1 and TRBJ2-6; D ambiguous. V lost 5 bases to trimming and J lost 0 bases, with 6 bases between them. Germline CDR1 and CDR2: SGHRS and YFSETQ. This CDR3 has 14 amino acids.

V and J are TRBV29-1 and TRBJ2-2; 9 bases align to TRBD1. CDR3 size: 13 residues. CDR1 SQVTM and CDR2 ANQGSEA come from the germline V gene. V was clipped by 3 bases and J by 6 bases; unmatched bases: 2. The CDR3 reads CSVDGDRAGELFF. CDR3 nucleotide sequence: TGCAGCGTTGATGGGGACAGGGCCGGGGAGCTGTTTTTT.

In this sample, this clonotype turned up a few times. The chain links TRBV28 to TRBJ1-4, with D perhaps TRBD1 (5 bases). Trimming shortened V by 5 bases and J by 7 bases, and 14 bases separated the two germline ends. There are 14 residues in the CDR3. Germline lookup yields CDR1 MDHEN and CDR2 SYDVKM. The DNA for the CDR3 is TGTGCCAGCAGTGCGCCCCCAGGGACTGAAAAACTGTTTTTT. It yields the protein CASSAPPGTEKLFF.

The chain carries TRBV28 and TRBJ1-3, with D hard to call. This CDR3 region has 14 residues. V lost 3 bases and J 1 base, leaving 7 bases between the germline ends. CDR1 is MDHEN, CDR2 SYDVKM, per germline. This CDR3 is CASSFDASGNTIYF. The CDR3 DNA sequence: TGTGCCAGCAGTTTCGACGCTTCTGGAAACACCATATATTTT.

The V gene is TRBV18, the J gene TRBJ2-6, with D perhaps given as TRBD1 or TRBD2 (6 bases each). The CDR3 loop spans 18 amino acids. Germline lookup yields CDR1 KGHSH and CDR2 LQKENI. V shed 1 base and J shed 0 bases, with 13 bases lying between them. In DNA, the CDR3 is TGTGCCAGCTCACCACAGGGGGGCCTCTTCTCTGGGGCCAACGTCCTGACTTTC. As protein: CASSPQGGLFSGANVLTF.

The chain combines TRBV29-1 with TRBJ1-2; TRBD1 agrees at 9 bases. J lost 6 bases, V lost 7 bases, and 9 bases had no gene match. The CDR3 covers 13 residues. The germline V gene encodes CDR1 SQVTM and CDR2 ANQGSEA. The CDR3 region is CSGVGTGYDGYTF. For the CDR3, the DNA is TGCAGCGGGGTCGGGACAGGGTATGATGGCTACACCTTC. Using reference TRBV29-1 and TRBJ1-2 for the parts outside the CDR3, the full variable domain is SAVISQKPSRDICQRGTSLTIQCQVDSQVTMMFWYRQQPGQSLTLIATANQGSEATYESGFVIDKFPISRPNLTFSTLTVSNMSPEDSSIYLCSGVGTGYDGYTFGSGTRLTVV.

The chain is built from TRBV28 and TRBJ1-1; 8 bases are a match to TRBD1. This CDR3 comprises 19 residues. The trim removed 3 bases at V and 5 bases at J, leaving 20 bases unmatched. CDR1 is MDHEN, CDR2 SYDVKM, per germline. As DNA, the CDR3 is TGTGCCAGCAGTTTGTGGGGACCTAACGAGAGGAGACAGGGGACTGAAGCTTTCTTT. The encoded protein is CASSLWGPNERRQGTEAFF. Full variable domain (outside the CDR3, taken from reference TRBV28 and TRBJ1-1): DVKVTQSSRYLVKRTGEKVFLECVQDMDHENMFWYRQDPGLGLRLIYFSYDVKMKEKGDIPEGYSVSREKKERFSLILESASTNQTSMYLCASSLWGPNERRQGTEAFFGQGTRLTVV.

This chain uses TRBV29-1 with TRBJ1-1; D may be TRBD1 (5 bases). The CDR3 is 12 amino acids. From germline, CDR1 is SQVTM and CDR2 ANQGSEA. Trimming removed 4 bases at V and 5 bases at J, with 11 bases between. Here the CDR3 reads CSVVDPGTEAFF. The DNA of the CDR3 is TGCAGCGTTGTTGACCCAGGGACTGAAGCTTTCTTT.

This clonotype was found a few times. The chain joins TRBV6-5 to TRBJ2-7; a weak D match, TRBD1 (6 bases). The ends were cut back, 2 bases at V and 6 bases at J, with 11 bases in the middle. This CDR3 comprises 13 residues. Germline CDR1 is MNHEY and CDR2 is SVGAGI. The CDR3 region has the DNA TGTGCCAGCAGTTACGTACAGGGTGGCGAGCAGTACGTC. Residues: CASSYVQGGEQYV.

This clonotype was seen a few times. The J gene is TRBJ1-4, the V gene TRBV29-1; D is unclear. CDR3 size: 14 residues. Deletions cut 5 bases from V and 0 bases from J, with 10 bases between. Germline loops: CDR1 SQVTM, CDR2 ANQGSEA. CDR3: CSVRLATTNEKLFF. The CDR3 region has the DNA TGCAGCGTTCGTTTGGCAACAACTAATGAAAAACTGTTTTTT.